This T cell receptor beta chain is drawn from a study of blood T cell repertoires in COVID-19. About the research overall: Both acute and convalescent COVID-19 samples were obtained from the United States, Italy and Spain. The cDNA or gDNA used as material had been derived from T cells, B-cell-depleted T cells, or PBMCs.

In the source study's methods: Amplification with reference gene primers provided the estimates of nucleated cell counts. The table came from immunoSEQ multiplex PCR; TCRdb's copy has only in-frame clones and leaves some out. V and J calls and clone size are those listed in that table; D and trimming were worked out from the DNA. This table holds roughly 100,000 clones, approximately 76% found once. V shed 4 bases and J shed 0 bases, with 14 bases lying between them. The CDR3 consists of 15 residues. CDR1 SGHRS and CDR2 YFSETQ come from the germline V gene. Input material: peripheral blood. This chain connects TRBV5-1 to TRBJ2-7; D perhaps matches TRBD1 (6 bases). This TCR derives from a woman aged 70 to 79 with acute or convalescent COVID-19. As DNA, the CDR3 is TGCGCCAGCAGCCAATTTGTGACAGGCTCCTACGAGCAGTACTTC. Amino acid sequence: CASSQFVTGSYEQYF.